This TCR beta chain is drawn from a study of shared clonotypes between healthy human individuals. Study information: Each donor contributed plates that comprised three CD4 naive, three CD4 memory, two CD8 naive and one CD8 memory.

The data were produced by immunoSEQ multiplex PCR, yet TCRdb's version contains in-frame clones alone and is incomplete. There are about 1 million clones in the sample; more than 65% occur only once, and approximately 1.5% lies in the top ten. Germline values: CDR1 MNHNY, CDR2 SVGAGI (reference sequence). Trimming left V 5 bases short and J 7 bases short, with 9 bases between. CDR3 length equals 13 residues. The sequence was obtained from a man younger than 30 in good health. The rearrangement links TRBV6-6 to TRBJ1-6; D might be TRBD1 (6 bases). Sequenced material: memory CD4+ T cells sorted from blood. Documented subset: CD45RA-negative fraction. This CDR3 is CASSGQHNSPLHF. CDR3 in DNA: TGTGCCAGCAGTGGACAGCACAATTCACCCCTCCACTTT.